These T cell receptor beta chains were read from a single sample in a study of immune characterization of retroperitoneal liposarcoma. TCRdb redid the calling of the PCR reads with MiXCR, one entry per CDR3 protein. In the table there are some 2,800 distinct CDR3 sequences, around 50% of which are singletons. Sequenced: tumor tissue. These receptors were taken from a male donor with retroperitoneal liposarcoma. CDR3s include the opening cysteine and the closing phenylalanine or tryptophan. D genes are given only for firm matches. Clone sizes are given selectively: once, few, many, or a class where the clone is expanded.

clone size: -
V gene: TRBV27
D gene: -
J gene: TRBJ2-1
CDR3 DNA: TGTGCCAGCAGTCTCTCTGGTTCTCATGCGGATGAGCAGTTCTTC
CDR3 protein: CASSLSGSHADEQFF

clone size: few
V gene: TRBV6-1
D gene: -
J gene: TRBJ2-1
CDR3 DNA: TGTGCCAGCAGTGAAGCGACAGGCGACTCCTACGAGCAGTTCTTC
CDR3 protein: CASSEATGDSYEQFF

clone size: -
V gene: TRBV4-3
D gene: -
J gene: TRBJ2-1
CDR3 DNA: TGCGCCAGCAGCCAAGATCTTCACACGGACAACAATGAGCAGTTCTTC
CDR3 protein: CASSQDLHTDNNEQFF

clone size: -
V gene: TRBV27
D gene: -
J gene: TRBJ2-1
CDR3 DNA: TGTGCCAGCAGTTTATCCGACAATGAGCAGTTCTTC
CDR3 protein: CASSLSDNEQFF

clone size: -
V gene: TRBV5-5
D gene: TRBD2
J gene: TRBJ2-3
CDR3 DNA: TGTGCCAGCACACTGGCGGGAGTGGAAGATACGCAGTATTTT
CDR3 protein: CASTLAGVEDTQYF

clone size: once
V gene: TRBV12-3/TRBV12-4
D gene: TRBD2
J gene: TRBJ2-7
CDR3 DNA: TGTGCCAGCAGTTTCAGCGGGAGGGCCGACGAGCAGTACTTC
CDR3 protein: CASSFSGRADEQYF

clone size: -
V gene: TRBV11-1
D gene: TRBD2
J gene: TRBJ2-5
CDR3 DNA: TGTGCCAGCAGGGCGACTGCTAGCGGGAGCTATGAGCAGTACTTC
CDR3 protein: CASRATASGSYEQYF

clone size: -
V gene: TRBV7-2
D gene: -
J gene: TRBJ2-2
CDR3 DNA: TGTGCCAGCAGCTTAATGTTGTCCGGGGAGCTGTTTTTT
CDR3 protein: CASSLMLSGELFF

clone size: once
V gene: TRBV7-2
D gene: -
J gene: TRBJ2-1
CDR3 DNA: TGTGCCAGCAGCTTAGCGAGGCTGGCGGGTGAGCAGTTCTTC
CDR3 protein: CASSLARLAGEQFF

clone size: few
V gene: TRBV6-1
D gene: -
J gene: TRBJ2-1
CDR3 DNA: TGTGCCAGCAGCTACGGACCCCGGGTTAATGAGCAGTTCTTC
CDR3 protein: CASSYGPRVNEQFF

clone size: -
V gene: TRBV6-1
D gene: TRBD2
J gene: TRBJ2-1
CDR3 DNA: TGTGCCAGCCGGGAGGCCCCGGGGAATGAGCAGTTCTTC
CDR3 protein: CASREAPGNEQFF

clone size: -
V gene: TRBV12-3/TRBV12-4
D gene: TRBD1
J gene: TRBJ2-7
CDR3 DNA: TGTGCCAGCAGCCCAGGACAGGGGTGGGGGAATGAGCAGTACTTC
CDR3 protein: CASSPGQGWGNEQYF

clone size: few
V gene: TRBV6-5
D gene: TRBD1
J gene: TRBJ2-1
CDR3 DNA: TGTGCCAGCAGTTACGGCGGACAGGCCTTCAGTGAGCAGTTCTTC
CDR3 protein: CASSYGGQAFSEQFF

clone size: few
V gene: TRBV6-1
D gene: -
J gene: TRBJ2-7
CDR3 DNA: TGTGCCAGCAGTGTTGGGCGGGGATACAATGAGCAGTACTTC
CDR3 protein: CASSVGRGYNEQYF

clone size: few
V gene: TRBV28
D gene: TRBD2
J gene: TRBJ2-3
CDR3 DNA: TGTGCCAGCAGTTTAAAACTAGCGGGAAATAAAAGAAATACGCAGTATTTT
CDR3 protein: CASSLKLAGNKRNTQYF

clone size: -
V gene: TRBV11-2
D gene: TRBD1
J gene: TRBJ2-2
CDR3 DNA: TGTGCCAGCAGCTTGCTAGGGGGCTTCACCGGGGAGCTGTTTTTT
CDR3 protein: CASSLLGGFTGELFF

clone size: -
V gene: TRBV6-1
D gene: TRBD2
J gene: TRBJ2-1
CDR3 DNA: TGTGCCAGCAGACCTGAAGCGGGAGTAACAAATGAGCAGTTCTTC
CDR3 protein: CASRPEAGVTNEQFF

clone size: -
V gene: TRBV6-5
D gene: -
J gene: TRBJ2-5
CDR3 DNA: TGTGCCAGCAGTGGCAGTCAAGAGACCCAGTACTTC
CDR3 protein: CASSGSQETQYF

clone size: medium-sized
V gene: TRBV6-1
D gene: TRBD2
J gene: TRBJ2-3
CDR3 DNA: TGTGCCAGCAGTAGGGGAGGGACAGATACGCAGTATTTT
CDR3 protein: CASSRGGTDTQYF

clone size: -
V gene: TRBV11-1
D gene: TRBD1
J gene: TRBJ2-3
CDR3 DNA: TGTGCCAGCAGCTACAGGGGCGATAGCACAGATACGCAGTATTTT
CDR3 protein: CASSYRGDSTDTQYF

clone size: -
V gene: TRBV6-1
D gene: TRBD2
J gene: TRBJ2-1
CDR3 DNA: TGTGCCAGCAGTGAAGGTCAGGTGTGGGCTAGCGGGAAGAATGAGCAGTTCTTC
CDR3 protein: CASSEGQVWASGKNEQFF

clone size: medium-sized
V gene: TRBV7-2
D gene: TRBD1
J gene: TRBJ2-2
CDR3 DNA: TGTGCCAGCAGCTCCGGGACAGGGGGCACCGGGGAGCTGTTTTTT
CDR3 protein: CASSSGTGGTGELFF

clone size: few
V gene: TRBV7-6
D gene: -
J gene: TRBJ2-1
CDR3 DNA: TGTGCCAGCAGCCCATCAGGACCGTACAATGAGCAGTTCTTC
CDR3 protein: CASSPSGPYNEQFF

clone size: few
V gene: TRBV6-1
D gene: -
J gene: TRBJ2-6
CDR3 DNA: TGTGCCAGCACAGGGGCGGGGGGGGCCAACGTCCTGACTTTC
CDR3 protein: CASTGAGGANVLTF

clone size: few
V gene: TRBV6-5
D gene: -
J gene: TRBJ2-2
CDR3 DNA: TGTGCCAGCGGGGCTGACCGGGGCGGGGAGCTGTTTTTT
CDR3 protein: CASGADRGGELFF

clone size: -
V gene: TRBV12-3/TRBV12-4
D gene: TRBD1
J gene: TRBJ1-1
CDR3 DNA: TGTGCCAGCAGTTTAGTATGGACAGGAAGCGAAGCTTTCTTT
CDR3 protein: CASSLVWTGSEAFF